Sequencing of this TCR beta chain was carried out in a study of blood T cell repertoires in COVID-19. Across the study: The origin of the acute and convalescent COVID-19 samples was the United States, Italy and Spain. Sources were T cells, B-cell-depleted T cells, or PBMCs; the material itself was cDNA or gDNA.

The germline V gene has CDR1 SGHDT and CDR2 YYEEEE. With 5 bases clipped from V and 7 bases from J, the junction kept 5 bases outside the gene matches. The CDR3 consists of 15 residues. Authors' data handling: Reference gene primer amplification gave nucleated cell count estimates. The method was immunoSEQ multiplex PCR; TCRdb's version includes in-frame clones alone and lacks a portion of them. For V, J and clone size, that table is used; D and trimming come from the DNA. The sample carries around 150,000 clones, 88% recorded once. Input material: peripheral blood. The source is a man aged 45-65 years with active or convalescent COVID-19. The chain has TRBV5-6 and TRBJ2-2, with 13 bases lining up with TRBD2. Here the CDR3 reads CASSGLAGVGGELFF. CDR3 nucleotides: TGTGCCAGCAGTGGACTAGCGGGAGTGGGCGGGGAGCTGTTTTTT. Full variable domain (remainder filled in from reference TRBV5-6 and TRBJ2-2): DAGVTQSPTHLIKTRGQQVTLRCSPKSGHDTVSWYQQALGQGPQFIFQYYEEEERQRGNFPDRFSGHQFPNYSSELNVNALLLGDSALYLCASSGLAGVGGELFFGEGSRLTVL.